The rows below give T cell receptor beta chains drawn from one sample of a study of shared clonotypes between healthy human individuals. Measured with immunoSEQ multiplex PCR; TCRdb has only the in-frame clones, and not every one. The sample holds about a million clones; approximately 68% are singletons and the top ten take about 1.5%. Sequencing was done on a sample of memory CD4+ T cells sorted from blood. The receptors derive from a man aged 18 to 29 in good health. CDR3s include the opening cysteine and the closing phenylalanine or tryptophan. A D gene is named only where the DNA matches it firmly. Clone size, where shown, is once, few, many, or a class for clones that have expanded.

>NA|TRBJ2-7|TRBV5-1|NA
TGCGCCAGCAGCCGCCTGAGTGATGGGTCCTACGAGCAGTACTTC
CASSRLSDGSYEQYF
>NA|TRBJ2-7|TRBV11-2|few
TGTGCCAGCAGCTTAGGAGGGCACCAGTCTTACGAGCAGTACTTC
CASSLGGHQSYEQYF
>TRBD1|TRBJ2-7|TRBV7-2|few
TGTGCCAGCAGCTTGACAGGGATGGTCTACGAGCAGTACTTC
CASSLTGMVYEQYF
>NA|TRBJ2-7|TRBV7-9|once
TGTGCCAGCAGAGCGACCCGGGACACCTACGAGCAGTACTTC
CASRATRDTYEQYF
>TRBD1|TRBJ2-2|TRBV5-1|NA
TGCGCCAGCAGCGCGGGACAGGCCCCCGGGGAGCTGTTTTTT
CASSAGQAPGELFF
>NA|TRBJ2-7|TRBV6-5|once
TGTGCCAGCAGTTACTTAGCTGCGTACGAGCAGTACTTC
CASSYLAAYEQYF
>NA|TRBJ2-7|TRBV6-6|NA
TGTGCCAGCAGTTACCTCCAGGGCAACGAGCAGTACTTC
CASSYLQGNEQYF
>NA|TRBJ2-7|TRBV28|NA
NA
CASSSSRLAGVDEQYF
>NA|TRBJ1-1|TRBV30|few
TGTGCCTGGAATCAGGGACATCCCAGGGCTTTCTTT
CAWNQGHPRAFF
>NA|TRBJ2-2|TRBV28|NA
TGTGCCAGCCTACCCAGTACAGGGAACACCGGGGAGCTGTTTTTT
CASLPSTGNTGELFF
>NA|TRBJ2-5|TRBV30|NA
TGTGCCTGGAATCGGGGAGATCGTTTCAAAGAGACCCAGTACTTC
CAWNRGDRFKETQYF
>NA|TRBJ1-1|TRBV30|NA
TGTGCCTGGAGGGATGGCAGGCCATGGACTGAAGCTTTCTTT
CAWRDGRPWTEAFF
>NA|TRBJ2-7|TRBV11-2|NA
TGTGCCAGCAGCACCCTATTCCCCGAGCAGTACTTC
CASSTLFPEQYF
>NA|TRBJ1-1|TRBV6-5|NA
TGTGCCAGCAGTTCAAGACAGGCGATGAACACTGAAGCTTTCTTT
CASSSRQAMNTEAFF
>NA|TRBJ2-6|TRBV7-7|NA
TGTGCTACCCGAGGGGCCGGGGCCAACGTCCTGACTTTC
CATRGAGANVLTF